This section outlines one TCR beta chain sequence together with its context. What it recognizes is unknown. A much larger clone lies a single base off, so this may be a read error. These data are taken from a study of T cells in Graves' hyperthyroidism and ophthalmopathy. Findings of the study overall: Blood also carried most thyroid clonotypes expanded above 0.001. Ophthalmopathy was distinguished from stable hyperthyroidism by 13 V-J signatures.

CDR1 MNHEY and CDR2 SMNVEV come from the germline V gene (reference sequence). The CDR3 is 14 amino acids. J gave up 7 bases and V 2 bases, and 7 bases lay outside the gene matches. Thyroid ultrasound and orbital computed tomography, with clinical symptoms and serum thyroxine and TRAb, informed diagnoses. Fresh peripheral blood, less than 11 ml of it, supplied the PBMCs. Using RNA transcripts as the source, TCR beta CDR3 regions were amplified. A set of HTBI primers served as the primers for a first-round RT-PCR of the TCR CDR3. TCRdb re-derived calls from the multiplex PCR reads in MiXCR, one entry per CDR3 protein. This table holds approximately 530,000 distinct CDR3 sequences, about 20% found once.

This TCR came from a man in his forties with Graves' ophthalmopathy. J is TRBJ1-2 and V is TRBV27; TRBD1 matches 7 bases. The specimen sequenced was blood. The DNA of the CDR3 is TGTGCCAGCAGTTTAGCCAGGACAGGCTGTGGCTACACCTTC. Translating gives CASSLARTGCGYTF.